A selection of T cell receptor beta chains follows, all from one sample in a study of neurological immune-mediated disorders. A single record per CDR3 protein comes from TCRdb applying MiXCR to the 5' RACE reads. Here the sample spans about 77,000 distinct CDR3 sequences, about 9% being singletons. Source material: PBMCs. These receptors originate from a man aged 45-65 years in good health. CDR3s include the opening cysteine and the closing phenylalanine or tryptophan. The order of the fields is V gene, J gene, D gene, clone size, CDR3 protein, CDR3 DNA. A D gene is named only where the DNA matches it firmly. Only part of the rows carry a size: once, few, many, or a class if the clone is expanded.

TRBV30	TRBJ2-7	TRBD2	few	CAWMPRGVTYEQYF	TGTGCCTGGATGCCCCGGGGGGTAACCTACGAGCAGTACTTC
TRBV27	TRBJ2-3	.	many	CASSVQGDTQYF	TGTGCCAGCAGTGTCCAAGGAGATACGCAGTATTTT
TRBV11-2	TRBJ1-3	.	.	CASSLDIGAFSGNTIYF	TGTGCCAGCAGCTTGGACATCGGAGCATTCTCTGGAAACACCATATATTTT
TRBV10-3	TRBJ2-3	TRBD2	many	CAISESLAGGPTDTQYF	TGTGCCATCAGTGAGTCGCTAGCGGGGGGGCCTACAGATACGCAGTATTTT
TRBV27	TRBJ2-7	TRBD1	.	CASTSRAGGGSAVEQYF	TGTGCCAGCACCTCCCGGGCAGGGGGTGGTTCGGCTGTCGAGCAGTACTTC
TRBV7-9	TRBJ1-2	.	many	CASSPVGSYSGRGYTF	TGTGCCAGCAGCCCCGTTGGCAGCTACTCTGGTCGTGGCTACACCTTC
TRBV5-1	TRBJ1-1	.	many	CASSWEGNTANTEAFF	TGCGCCAGCAGCTGGGAGGGGAACACGGCGAACACTGAAGCTTTCTTT
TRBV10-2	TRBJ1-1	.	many	CASSEGGRYTEAFF	TGCGCCAGCAGTGAGGGGGGCAGGTACACTGAAGCTTTCTTT
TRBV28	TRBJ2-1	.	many	CASSLLAPGEQFF	TGTGCCAGCAGTCTCCTTGCCCCGGGGGAGCAGTTCTTC
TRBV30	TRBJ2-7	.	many	CAWRNPYEQYF	TGTGCCTGGAGGAACCCCTACGAGCAGTACTTC
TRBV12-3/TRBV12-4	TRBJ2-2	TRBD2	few	CASSTGLAGYPGELFF	TGTGCCAGCAGTACGGGACTAGCGGGGTATCCCGGGGAGCTGTTTTTT
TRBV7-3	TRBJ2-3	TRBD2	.	CASSPTGQGRLAGGVDTQYF	TGTGCCAGCAGCCCAACGGGACAGGGAAGACTAGCGGGGGGGGTGGATACGCAGTATTTT
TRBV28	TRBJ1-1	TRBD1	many	CASYRGRNTEAFF	TGTGCCAGCTACAGGGGTCGGAACACTGAAGCTTTCTTT
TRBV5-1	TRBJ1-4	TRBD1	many	CASSLVGDRDEKLFF	TGCGCCAGCAGCTTGGTAGGGGACAGAGATGAAAAACTGTTTTTT
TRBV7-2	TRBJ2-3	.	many	CASSGGAADTQYF	TGTGCCAGCAGCGGGGGGGCGGCAGATACGCAGTATTTT
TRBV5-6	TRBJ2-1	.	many	CASSRRGNEQFF	TGTGCCAGCAGCCGCCGAGGGAATGAGCAGTTCTTC
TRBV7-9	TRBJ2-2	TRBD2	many	CASSATVGTSGSGELFF	TGTGCCAGCAGCGCCACGGTCGGGACTAGCGGGAGCGGGGAGCTGTTTTTT
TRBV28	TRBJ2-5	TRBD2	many	CASTTSGRASGETQYF	TGTGCCAGCACTACTAGCGGGAGGGCCTCGGGAGAGACCCAGTACTTC
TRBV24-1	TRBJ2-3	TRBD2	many	CATSGTGGLGAERQYF	TGTGCCACCAGTGGTACAGGAGGACTAGGGGCTGAGAGGCAGTATTTT
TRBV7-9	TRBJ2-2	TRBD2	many	CASSPGRAGSPFTNTGELFF	TGTGCCAGCAGCCCAGGGAGGGCGGGAAGCCCTTTCACGAACACCGGGGAGCTGTTTTTT
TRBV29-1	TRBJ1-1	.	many	CSVSPGRVGTEAFF	TGCAGCGTCTCTCCAGGACGGGTAGGCACTGAAGCTTTCTTT
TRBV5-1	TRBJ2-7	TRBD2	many	CASSLIAGAHEQYF	TGCGCCAGCAGCTTAATAGCGGGGGCCCACGAGCAGTACTTC
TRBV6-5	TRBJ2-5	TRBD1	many	CASSLGQGRQTQYF	TGTGCCAGCAGTCTCGGACAGGGCAGGCAGACCCAGTACTTC
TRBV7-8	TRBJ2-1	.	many	CASSLGFRRGKSSYNEQFF	TGTGCCAGCAGCTTAGGTTTTCGGAGGGGGAAAAGCTCCTACAATGAGCAGTTCTTC
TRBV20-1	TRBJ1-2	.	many	CSARVGAAPANYGYTF	TGCAGTGCTAGAGTAGGGGCAGCGCCGGCTAACTATGGCTACACCTTC
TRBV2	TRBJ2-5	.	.	CAGSTGRETQYF	TGTGCCGGGTCGACGGGGCGAGAGACCCAGTACTTC
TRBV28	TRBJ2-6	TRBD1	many	CASRQGRGQGAPGANVLTF	TGTGCCAGCAGACAAGGGCGGGGACAGGGGGCGCCCGGGGCCAACGTCCTGACTTTC
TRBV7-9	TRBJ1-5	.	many	CASSPAGANQPQHF	TGTGCCAGCAGCCCCGCTGGGGCGAATCAGCCCCAGCATTTT
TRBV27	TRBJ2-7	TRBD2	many	CASRGGAYEQYF	TGTGCCAGCAGGGGGGGGGCCTACGAGCAGTACTTC
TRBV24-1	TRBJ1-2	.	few	CATSGNRDGYTF	TGTGCCACCAGTGGCAACAGGGATGGCTACACCTTC
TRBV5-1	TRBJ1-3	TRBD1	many	CASSWDSRSGNTIYF	TGCGCCAGCAGCTGGGACAGCCGCTCTGGAAACACCATATATTTT
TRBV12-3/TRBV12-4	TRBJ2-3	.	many	CATKPRESTDTQYF	TGTGCCACCAAGCCCCGGGAAAGCACAGATACGCAGTATTTT
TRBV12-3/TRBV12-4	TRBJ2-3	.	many	CASSRDRTDTQYF	TGTGCCAGCAGCCGGGATCGCACAGATACGCAGTATTTT
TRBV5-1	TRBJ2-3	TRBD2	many	CASSTGGDTQYF	TGCGCCAGCAGCACCGGGGGGGATACGCAGTATTTT
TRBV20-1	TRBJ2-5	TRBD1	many	CSGAGGRETQYF	TGCAGTGGGGCAGGGGGTCGGGAGACCCAGTACTTC
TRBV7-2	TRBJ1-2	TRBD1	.	CASSPFRDSDNFRTF	TGTGCCAGCAGCCCATTCCGGGACAGCGACAACTTTCGCACCTTC
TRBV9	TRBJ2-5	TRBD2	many	CASSARTSGQETQYF	TGTGCCAGCAGCGCCCGGACTAGCGGGCAAGAGACCCAGTACTTC
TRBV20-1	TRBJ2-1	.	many	CSALGQDREQFF	TGCAGTGCCCTGGGACAAGACAGGGAGCAGTTCTTC
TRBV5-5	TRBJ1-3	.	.	CASSPGVLLSGNTIYF	TGTGCCAGCAGCCCGGGGGTCTTACTCTCTGGAAACACCATATATTTT
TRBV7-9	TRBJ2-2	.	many	CASSSNSHTGELFF	TGTGCCAGCAGCTCCAACTCACATACCGGGGAGCTGTTTTTT
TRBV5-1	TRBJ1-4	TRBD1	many	CASHRDRPNEKLFF	TGCGCCAGCCACCGGGACAGACCTAATGAAAAACTGTTTTTT
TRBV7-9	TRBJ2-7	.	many	CASSPRRGAREQYF	TGTGCCAGCAGCCCCCGGCGAGGGGCTCGGGAGCAGTACTTC
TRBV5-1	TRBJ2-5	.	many	CASIPGGGRETQYF	TGCGCCAGCATACCTGGGGGCGGTCGGGAGACCCAGTACTTC
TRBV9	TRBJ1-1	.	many	CASSVGPLNTEAFF	TGTGCCAGCAGCGTAGGGCCATTGAACACTGAAGCTTTCTTT
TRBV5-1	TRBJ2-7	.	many	CASSLAGGGSYEQYF	TGCGCCAGCAGCTTGGCCGGGGGTGGCTCCTACGAGCAGTACTTC
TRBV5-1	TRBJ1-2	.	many	CASSLDSYGYTF	TGCGCCAGCAGCTTGGACAGCTATGGCTACACCTTC
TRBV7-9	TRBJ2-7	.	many	CASSLRTNHYEQYF	TGTGCCAGCAGCTTGAGAACGAATCACTACGAGCAGTACTTC
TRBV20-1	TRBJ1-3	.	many	CSLRDTGNTIYF	TGCAGTCTTAGGGATACTGGAAACACCATATATTTT
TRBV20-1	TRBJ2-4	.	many	CSARDFAGEQGTKNIQYF	TGCAGTGCTAGAGATTTCGCAGGGGAGCAAGGCACCAAAAACATTCAGTACTTC
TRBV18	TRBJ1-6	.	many	CASRYTDNSPLHF	TGTGCCAGTCGTTACACAGATAATTCACCCCTCCACTTT
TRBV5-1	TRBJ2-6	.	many	CASSARVSGANVLTF	TGCGCCAGCAGCGCCAGGGTCTCTGGGGCCAACGTCCTGACTTTC
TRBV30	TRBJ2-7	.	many	CAWSIYTVSYEQYF	TGTGCCTGGAGTATTTACACAGTCTCCTACGAGCAGTACTTC
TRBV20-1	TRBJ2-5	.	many	CSEGGGLRVGQYF	TGCAGTGAGGGTGGGGGCCTCCGAGTGGGCCAGTACTTC
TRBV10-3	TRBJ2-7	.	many	CAISEWGYEQYF	TGTGCCATCAGTGAGTGGGGCTACGAGCAGTACTTC
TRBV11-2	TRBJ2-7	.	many	CASSLGGGLGQYF	TGTGCCAGCAGCTTAGGCGGGGGCCTCGGGCAGTACTTC
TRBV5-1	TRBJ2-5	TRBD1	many	CASSQDRETQYF	TGCGCCAGCAGCCAGGACAGGGAGACCCAGTACTTC
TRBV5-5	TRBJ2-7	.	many	CASSFPSSWEQYF	TGTGCCAGCAGCTTCCCTAGCTCGTGGGAGCAGTACTTC
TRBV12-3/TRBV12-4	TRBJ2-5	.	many	CASSFYSKAETQYF	TGTGCCAGCAGTTTTTACTCCAAAGCAGAGACCCAGTACTTC
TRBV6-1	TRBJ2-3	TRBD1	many	CASSEAWTGPRGAQYF	TGTGCCAGCAGTGAAGCTTGGACAGGGCCCCGTGGGGCGCAGTATTTT
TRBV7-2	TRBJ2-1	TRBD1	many	CASSLVTGQGYEQFF	TGTGCCAGCAGCTTAGTAACGGGACAGGGCTATGAGCAGTTCTTC